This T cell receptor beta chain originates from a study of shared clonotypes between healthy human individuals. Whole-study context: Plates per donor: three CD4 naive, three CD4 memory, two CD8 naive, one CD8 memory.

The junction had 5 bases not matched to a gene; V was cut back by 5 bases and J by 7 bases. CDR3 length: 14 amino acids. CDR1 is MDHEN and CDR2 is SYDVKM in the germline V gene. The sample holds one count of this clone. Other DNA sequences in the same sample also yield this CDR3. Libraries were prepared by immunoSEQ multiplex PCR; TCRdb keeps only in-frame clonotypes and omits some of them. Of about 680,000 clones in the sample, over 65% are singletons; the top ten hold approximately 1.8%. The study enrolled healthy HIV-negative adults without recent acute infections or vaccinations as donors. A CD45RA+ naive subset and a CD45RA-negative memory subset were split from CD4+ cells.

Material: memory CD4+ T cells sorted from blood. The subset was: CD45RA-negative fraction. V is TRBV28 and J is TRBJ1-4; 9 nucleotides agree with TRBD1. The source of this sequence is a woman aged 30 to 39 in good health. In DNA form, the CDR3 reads TGTGCCAGCAGTATTACAGGGGGCGGTGAAAAACTGTTTTTT. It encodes CASSITGGGEKLFF.